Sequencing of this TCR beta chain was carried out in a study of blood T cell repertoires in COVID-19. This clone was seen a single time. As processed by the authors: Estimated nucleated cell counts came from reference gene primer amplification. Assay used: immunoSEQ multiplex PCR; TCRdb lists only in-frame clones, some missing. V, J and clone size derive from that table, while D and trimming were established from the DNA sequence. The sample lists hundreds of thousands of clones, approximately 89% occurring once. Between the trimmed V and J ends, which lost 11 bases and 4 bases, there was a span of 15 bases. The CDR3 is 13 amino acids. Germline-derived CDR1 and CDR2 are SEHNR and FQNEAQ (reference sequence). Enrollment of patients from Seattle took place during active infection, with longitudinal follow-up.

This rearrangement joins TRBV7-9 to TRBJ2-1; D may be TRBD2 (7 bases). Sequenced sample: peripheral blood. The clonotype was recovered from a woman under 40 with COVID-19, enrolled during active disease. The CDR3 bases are TGTGCCGGGACCGCGGGGGCGTACAATGAGCAGTTCTTC. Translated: CAGTAGAYNEQFF.